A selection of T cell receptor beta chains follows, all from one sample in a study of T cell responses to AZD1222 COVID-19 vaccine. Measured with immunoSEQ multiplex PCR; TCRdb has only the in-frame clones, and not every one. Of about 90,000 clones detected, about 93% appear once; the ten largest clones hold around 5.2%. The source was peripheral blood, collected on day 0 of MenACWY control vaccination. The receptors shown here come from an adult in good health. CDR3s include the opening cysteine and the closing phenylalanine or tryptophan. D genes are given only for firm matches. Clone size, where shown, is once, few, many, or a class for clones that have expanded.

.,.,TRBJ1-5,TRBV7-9,TGTGCCAGCAGCCCCAAGACCAATCAGCCCCAGCATTTT,CASSPKTNQPQHF
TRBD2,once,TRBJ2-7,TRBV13,TGTGCCAGCAGCATTAGTGGTCTAGCGGGAGCGCCGGGTGAGCAGTACTTC,CASSISGLAGAPGEQYF
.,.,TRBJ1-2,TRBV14,TGTGCCAGCAGCCAAGACTCAGGTCGTTGGGGCTACACCTTC,CASSQDSGRWGYTF
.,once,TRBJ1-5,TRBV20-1,TGCAGTGCTAGTAAGGGTGACAATCAGCCCCAGCATTTT,CSASKGDNQPQHF
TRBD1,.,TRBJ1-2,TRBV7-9,TGTGCCAGCAGCGACCGGGGACAGGCGAACTATGGCTACACCTTC,CASSDRGQANYGYTF
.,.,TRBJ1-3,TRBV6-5,TGTGCCAGCAGTTACAATTGGGTACTCTCTGGAAACACCATATATTTT,CASSYNWVLSGNTIYF
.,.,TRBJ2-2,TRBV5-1,TGCGCCAGCAGCTCCGGGACGGGTAGCGGGGAGCTGTTTTTT,CASSSGTGSGELFF
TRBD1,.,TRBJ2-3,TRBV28,TGTGCCAGCAGTTTGGAACAGGGGACAGATACGCAGTATTTT,CASSLEQGTDTQYF
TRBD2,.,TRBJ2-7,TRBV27,TGTGCCAGCAGTTTAAGACTAGCGGGAGTCCTGAATTCCTACGAGCAGTACTTC,CASSLRLAGVLNSYEQYF
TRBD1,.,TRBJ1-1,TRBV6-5,TGTGCCAGCACCGGACAGGGCGGAGCTTTCTTT,CASTGQGGAFF
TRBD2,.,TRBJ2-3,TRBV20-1,TGCAGTGCTAGTGGAGCGGGGGGTCGGGGTCGCACAGATACGCAGTATTTT,CSASGAGGRGRTDTQYF
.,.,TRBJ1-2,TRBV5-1,TGCGCCAGCAGCCGCGACGGCGTCTATGGCTACACCTTC,CASSRDGVYGYTF